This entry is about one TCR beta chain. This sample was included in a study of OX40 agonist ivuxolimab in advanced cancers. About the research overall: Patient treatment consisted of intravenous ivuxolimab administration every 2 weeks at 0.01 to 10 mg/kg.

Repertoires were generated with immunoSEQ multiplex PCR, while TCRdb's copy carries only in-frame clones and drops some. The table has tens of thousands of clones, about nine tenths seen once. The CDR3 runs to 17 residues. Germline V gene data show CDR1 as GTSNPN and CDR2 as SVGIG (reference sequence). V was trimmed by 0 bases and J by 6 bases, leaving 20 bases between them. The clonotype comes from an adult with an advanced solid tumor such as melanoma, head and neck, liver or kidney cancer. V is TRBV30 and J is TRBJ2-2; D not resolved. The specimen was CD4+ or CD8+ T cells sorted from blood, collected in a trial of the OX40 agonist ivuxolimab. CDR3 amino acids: CAWSVKGLLIRSGELFF. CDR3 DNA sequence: TGTGCCTGGAGTGTAAAGGGCCTCCTGATTAGGTCCGGGGAGCTGTTTTTT.